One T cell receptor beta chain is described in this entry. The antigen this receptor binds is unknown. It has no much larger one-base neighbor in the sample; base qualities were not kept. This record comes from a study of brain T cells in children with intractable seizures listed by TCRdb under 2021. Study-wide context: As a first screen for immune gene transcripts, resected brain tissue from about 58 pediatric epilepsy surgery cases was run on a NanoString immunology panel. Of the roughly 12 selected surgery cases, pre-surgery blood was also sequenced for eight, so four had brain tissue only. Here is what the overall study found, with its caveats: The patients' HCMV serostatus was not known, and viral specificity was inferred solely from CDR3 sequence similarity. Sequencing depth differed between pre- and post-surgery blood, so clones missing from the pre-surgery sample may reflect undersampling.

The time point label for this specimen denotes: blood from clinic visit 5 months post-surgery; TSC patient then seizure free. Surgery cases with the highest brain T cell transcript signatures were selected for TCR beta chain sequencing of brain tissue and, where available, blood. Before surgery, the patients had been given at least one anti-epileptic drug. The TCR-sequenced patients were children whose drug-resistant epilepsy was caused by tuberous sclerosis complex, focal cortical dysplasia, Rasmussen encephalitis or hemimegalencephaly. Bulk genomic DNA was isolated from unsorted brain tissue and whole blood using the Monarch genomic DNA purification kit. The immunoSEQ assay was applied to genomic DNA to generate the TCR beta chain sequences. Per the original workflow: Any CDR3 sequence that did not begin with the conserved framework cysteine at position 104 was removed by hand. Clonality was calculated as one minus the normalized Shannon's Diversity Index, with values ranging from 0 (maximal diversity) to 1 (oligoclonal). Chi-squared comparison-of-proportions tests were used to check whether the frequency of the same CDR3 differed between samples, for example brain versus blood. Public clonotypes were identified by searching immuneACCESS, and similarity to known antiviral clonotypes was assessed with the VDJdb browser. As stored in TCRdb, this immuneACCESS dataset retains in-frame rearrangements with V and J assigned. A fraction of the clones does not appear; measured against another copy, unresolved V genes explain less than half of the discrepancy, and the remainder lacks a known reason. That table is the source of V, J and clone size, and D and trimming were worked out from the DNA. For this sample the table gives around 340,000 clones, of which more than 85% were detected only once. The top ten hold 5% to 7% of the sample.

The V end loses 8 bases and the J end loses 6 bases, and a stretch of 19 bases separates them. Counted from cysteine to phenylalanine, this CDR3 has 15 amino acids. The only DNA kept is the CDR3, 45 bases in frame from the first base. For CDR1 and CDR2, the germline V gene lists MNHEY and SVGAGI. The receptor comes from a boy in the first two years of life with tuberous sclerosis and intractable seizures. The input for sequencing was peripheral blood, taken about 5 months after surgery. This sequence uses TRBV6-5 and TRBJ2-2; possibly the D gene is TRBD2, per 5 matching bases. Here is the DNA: TGTGCCAGCGAACCGGCGGTCGCGAGGGCCGGGGAGCTGTTTTTT. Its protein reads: CASEPAVARAGELFF.